Shown below are 10 T cell receptor beta chains from a single sample sequenced in a study of cytomegalovirus exposure and HLA in healthy donors (dated by TCRdb to 2017 to 2019). The library came from the immunoSEQ multiplex PCR assay. What TCRdb holds here is the immuneACCESS table cut down to in-frame rearrangements. Part of the clones is not present; checked against another copy, under half of the missing clones reflect an unresolved V gene, and the others are unexplained. The table for this sample lists some 270,000 clones; roughly 85% of them were counted only once. The ten largest account for roughly 1% of the sample. Sample: PBMCs. These receptor sequences come from a woman younger than 30 in good health and CMV-seronegative.

The chain carries TRBV11-2 and TRBJ2-7; 8 bases map to TRBD2. The CDR3 loop spans 15 amino acids. Trimming cost V 0 bases and J 3 bases; bases outside gene matches: 4. Germline V gives CDR1 SGHAT, CDR2 FQNNGV. This CDR3 reads CASSLDRGGYYEQYF. In DNA, the CDR3 is TGTGCCAGCAGCTTAGATCGGGGGGGGTACTACGAGCAGTACTTC.

The CDR3: CASRGGFTDTQYF. In DNA, the CDR3 is TGCGCCAGCAGGGGGGGGTTCACAGATACGCAGTATTTT. This chain joins TRBV5-1 and TRBJ2-3, with TRBD2 matching 7 bases. V was clipped by 5 bases and J by 2 bases; unmatched bases: 2. Germline values: CDR1 SGHRS, CDR2 YFSETQ. The CDR3 has 13 amino acids. Full variable domain (rest looked up from reference TRBV5-1 and TRBJ2-3): KAGVTQTPRYLIKTRGQQVTLSCSPISGHRSVSWYQQTPGQGLQFLFEYFSETQRNKGNFPGRFSGRQFSNSRSEMNVSTLELGDSALYLCASRGGFTDTQYFGPGTRLTVL.

The rearrangement uses TRBV10-3 and TRBJ2-5, with D tentatively TRBD1 (5 bases). With 4 bases removed from V and 2 bases from J, the gap between germline ends came to 11 bases. The CDR3 has 14 amino acids. The germline V gene encodes CDR1 ENHRY and CDR2 SYGVKD. The CDR3 loop reads CAISVGAQQETQYF. The CDR3, as DNA: TGTGCCATCAGTGTAGGGGCACAGCAAGAGACCCAGTACTTC.

The rearrangement joins TRBV27 to TRBJ1-1, with 8 positions matching TRBD1. After removal of 8 bases from V and 5 bases from J, the junction contained 4 bases not matched to a gene. In germline, CDR1 is MNHEY, CDR2 SMNVEV (reference sequence). The CDR3 runs to 12 residues. CDR3: CASHTGGTEAFF. CDR3 in DNA: TGTGCCAGCCATACAGGGGGGACTGAAGCTTTCTTT.

This clone appeared once. The CDR3 sequence is CASSYSGTQLAKNIQYF. For the CDR3, the DNA is TGCGCCAGCAGCTACTCCGGGACACAGCTAGCCAAAAACATTCAGTACTTC. The chain employs TRBV5-1 and TRBJ2-4; maybe TRBD1 (6 bases). The CDR3 runs to 17 residues. Germline values: CDR1 SGHRS, CDR2 YFSETQ. Deletions cut 3 bases from V and 0 bases from J, with 16 bases between.

The J gene is TRBJ1-5, the V gene TRBV15; D uncertain. Trimming left V 0 bases short and J 6 bases short, with 21 bases between. The length of the CDR3 is 18 residues. The germline gives CDR1 LNHNV, CDR2 YYDKDF (reference sequence). CDR3 nucleotide sequence: TGTGCCACCAGCAGAGAGGTTCAGGTCGTCCTTTTCGGTCAGCCCCAGCATTTT. Its protein product is CATSREVQVVLFGQPQHF.

The chain links TRBV6-5 to TRBJ1-3, with TRBD1 matching over 8 bases. Germline lookup yields CDR1 MNHEY and CDR2 SVGAGI. J was trimmed by 0 bases and V by 6 bases; bases with no gene match: 1. This CDR3 has 14 amino acids. The CDR3 nucleotides are TGTGCCAGCAGGACAGGGGTCTCTGGAAACACCATATATTTT. This gives the protein CASRTGVSGNTIYF.

J is TRBJ1-1 and V is TRBV30; the match to TRBD1 covers 10 bases. The CDR3 runs to 14 residues. Germline V CDR1 and CDR2: GTSNPN, SVGIG (reference sequence). V lost 4 bases to trimming and J lost 6 bases; unmatched junction nucleotides: 8. For the CDR3, the DNA is TGTGCCTGGAACTCGGGACAGGGGAGAGCTGAAGCTTTCTTT. Its translation is CAWNSGQGRAEAFF. Complete variable domain (other parts from reference TRBV30 and TRBJ1-1): SQTIHQWPATLVQPVGSPLSLECTVEGTSNPNLYWYRQAAGRGLQLLFYSVGIGQISSEVPQNLSASRPQDRQFILSSKKLLLSDSGFYLCAWNSGQGRAEAFFGQGTRLTVV.

The chain joins TRBV12-5 to TRBJ2-5; 7 nucleotides match TRBD2. The J segment lost 1 base and the V segment lost 5 bases, leaving 7 bases of the junction unmatched. Germline V gives CDR1 LGHNT, CDR2 FRNRAP. The length of the CDR3 is 15 residues. The DNA for the CDR3 is TGTGCTAGTGGTCGCGGGTGGGGGGGCCAAGAGACCCAGTACTTC. Residues: CASGRGWGGQETQYF.

In DNA, the CDR3 is TGCGCCAGCAGCCAAGAGGGACTCCAAGAGACCCAGTACTTC. Its translation is CASSQEGLQETQYF. The V and J genes are TRBV4-3 and TRBJ2-5; a weak D match, TRBD2 (6 bases). This CDR3 spans 14 amino acids. V was clipped by 0 bases and J by 1 base, with 6 bases between them. CDR1 and CDR2 (germline): LGHNA, YSLEER.